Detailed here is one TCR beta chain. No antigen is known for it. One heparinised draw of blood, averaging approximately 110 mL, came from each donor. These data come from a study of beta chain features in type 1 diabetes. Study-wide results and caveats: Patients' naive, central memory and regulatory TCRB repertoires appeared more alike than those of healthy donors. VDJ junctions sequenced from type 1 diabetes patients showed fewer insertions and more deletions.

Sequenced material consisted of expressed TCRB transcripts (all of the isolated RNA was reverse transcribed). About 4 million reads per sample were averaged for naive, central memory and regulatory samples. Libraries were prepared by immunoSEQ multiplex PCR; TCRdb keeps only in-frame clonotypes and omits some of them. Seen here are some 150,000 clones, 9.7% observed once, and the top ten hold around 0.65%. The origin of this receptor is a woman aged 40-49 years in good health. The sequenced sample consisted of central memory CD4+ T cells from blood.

The CDR3 DNA is TGTGCCATCGGACAGGGGGCCGAGGTAGGGCAGCCCCAGCATTTT. Amino acids: CAIGQGAEVGQPQHF. This chain links TRBV10-3 with TRBJ1-5; TRBD1 matches 11 bases. V shed 8 bases, J shed 7 bases, and the junction held 10 bases outside the gene matches. The CDR3 consists of 15 residues. From germline, CDR1 is ENHRY and CDR2 SYGVKD.